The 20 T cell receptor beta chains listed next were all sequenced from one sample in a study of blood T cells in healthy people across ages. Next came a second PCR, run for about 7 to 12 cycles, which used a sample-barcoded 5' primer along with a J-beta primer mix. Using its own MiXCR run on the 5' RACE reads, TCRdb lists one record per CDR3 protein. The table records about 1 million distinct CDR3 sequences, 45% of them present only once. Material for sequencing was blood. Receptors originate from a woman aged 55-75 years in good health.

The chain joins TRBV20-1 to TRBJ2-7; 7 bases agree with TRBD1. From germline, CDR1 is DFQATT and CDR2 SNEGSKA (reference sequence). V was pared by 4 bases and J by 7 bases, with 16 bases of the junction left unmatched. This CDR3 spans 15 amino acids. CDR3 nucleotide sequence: TGCAGTGCTACCTCCATGAGGGACAGCTACAATGAGCAGTACTTC. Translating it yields CSATSMRDSYNEQYF.

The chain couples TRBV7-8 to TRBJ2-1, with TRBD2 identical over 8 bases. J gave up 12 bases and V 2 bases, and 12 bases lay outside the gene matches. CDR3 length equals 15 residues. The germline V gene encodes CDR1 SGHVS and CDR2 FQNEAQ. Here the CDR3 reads CASSLSASGGLGQFF. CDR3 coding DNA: TGTGCCAGCAGCTTAAGTGCCAGCGGGGGCCTGGGGCAGTTCTTC. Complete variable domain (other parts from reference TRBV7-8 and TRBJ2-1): GAGVSQSPRYKVAKRGQDVALRCDPISGHVSLFWYQQALGQGPEFLTYFQNEAQLDKSGLPSDRFFAERPEGSVSTLKIQRTQQEDSAVYLCASSLSASGGLGQFFGPGTRLTVL.

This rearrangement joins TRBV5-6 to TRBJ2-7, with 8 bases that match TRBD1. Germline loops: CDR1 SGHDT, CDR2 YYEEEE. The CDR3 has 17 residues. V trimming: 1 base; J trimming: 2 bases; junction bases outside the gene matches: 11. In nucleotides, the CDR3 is TGTGCCAGCAGCTTGTCCCCTCCTGACAGGGGACCCTACGAGCAGTACTTC. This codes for CASSLSPPDRGPYEQYF.

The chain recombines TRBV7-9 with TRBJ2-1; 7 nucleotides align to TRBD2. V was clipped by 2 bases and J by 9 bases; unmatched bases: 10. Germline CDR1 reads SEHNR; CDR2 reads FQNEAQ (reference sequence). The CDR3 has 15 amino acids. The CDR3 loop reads CASSLLGGGLSEQFF. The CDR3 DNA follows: TGTGCCAGCAGCTTATTAGGCGGGGGTCTAAGTGAGCAGTTCTTC.

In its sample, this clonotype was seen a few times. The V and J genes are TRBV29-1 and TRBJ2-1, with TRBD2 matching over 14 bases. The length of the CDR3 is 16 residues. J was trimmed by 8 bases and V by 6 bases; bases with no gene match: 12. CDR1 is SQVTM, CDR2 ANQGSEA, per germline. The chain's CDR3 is CSVQGLTSGRVDEQFF. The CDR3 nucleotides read TGCAGCGTGCAGGGGCTGACTAGCGGGAGGGTTGATGAGCAGTTCTTC.

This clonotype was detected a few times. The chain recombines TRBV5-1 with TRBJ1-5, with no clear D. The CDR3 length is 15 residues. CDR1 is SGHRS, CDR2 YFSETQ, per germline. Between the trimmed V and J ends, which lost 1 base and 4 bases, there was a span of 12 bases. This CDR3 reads CASSLFSGANQPQHF. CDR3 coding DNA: TGCGCCAGCAGCTTGTTCTCGGGAGCGAATCAGCCCCAGCATTTT.

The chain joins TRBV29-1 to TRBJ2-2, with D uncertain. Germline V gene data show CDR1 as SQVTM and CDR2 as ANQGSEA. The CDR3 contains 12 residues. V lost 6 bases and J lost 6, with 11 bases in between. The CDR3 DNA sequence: TGCAGCGTGCCAACCACACCCGGGGAGCTGTTTTTT. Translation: CSVPTTPGELFF.

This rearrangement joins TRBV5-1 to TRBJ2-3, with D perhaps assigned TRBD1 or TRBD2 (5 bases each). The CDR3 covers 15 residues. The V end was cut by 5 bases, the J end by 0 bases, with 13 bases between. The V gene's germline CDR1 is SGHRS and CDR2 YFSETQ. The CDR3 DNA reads TGCGCCAGCAGACGGGACCCTGTAAGCACAGATACGCAGTATTTT. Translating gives CASRRDPVSTDTQYF. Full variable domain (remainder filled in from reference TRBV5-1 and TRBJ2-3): KAGVTQTPRYLIKTRGQQVTLSCSPISGHRSVSWYQQTPGQGLQFLFEYFSETQRNKGNFPGRFSGRQFSNSRSEMNVSTLELGDSALYLCASRRDPVSTDTQYFGPGTRLTVL.

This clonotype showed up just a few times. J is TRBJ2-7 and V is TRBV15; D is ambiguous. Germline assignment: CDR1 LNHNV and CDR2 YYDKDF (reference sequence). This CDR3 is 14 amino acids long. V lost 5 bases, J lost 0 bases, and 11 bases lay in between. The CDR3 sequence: CATSGRIGSYEQYF. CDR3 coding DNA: TGTGCCACCAGCGGCAGAATCGGCTCCTACGAGCAGTACTTC.

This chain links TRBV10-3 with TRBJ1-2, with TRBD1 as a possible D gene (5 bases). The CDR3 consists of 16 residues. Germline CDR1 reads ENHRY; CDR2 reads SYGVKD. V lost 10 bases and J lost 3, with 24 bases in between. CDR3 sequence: CATPGPKHPLDYGYTF. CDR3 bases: TGTGCCACACCGGGACCCAAGCATCCATTAGACTATGGCTACACCTTC.

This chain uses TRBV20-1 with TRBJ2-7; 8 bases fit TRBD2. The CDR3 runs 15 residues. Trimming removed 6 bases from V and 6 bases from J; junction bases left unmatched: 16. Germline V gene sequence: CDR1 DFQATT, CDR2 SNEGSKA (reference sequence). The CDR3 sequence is CSASNPGTRGLEQYF. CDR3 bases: TGCAGTGCATCCAATCCCGGGACTAGAGGTCTCGAGCAGTACTTC.

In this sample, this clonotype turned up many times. As DNA, the CDR3 is TGTGCCAGCAGCCCAGGGGGGAGCTCCTACGAGCAGTACTTC. Translated, it gives CASSPGGSSYEQYF. The chain couples TRBV28 to TRBJ2-7; weak D call: TRBD1 (7 bases). V lost 6 bases to trimming and J lost 0 bases, with 12 bases between them. CDR1 MDHEN and CDR2 SYDVKM come from the germline V gene. The CDR3 has 14 residues.

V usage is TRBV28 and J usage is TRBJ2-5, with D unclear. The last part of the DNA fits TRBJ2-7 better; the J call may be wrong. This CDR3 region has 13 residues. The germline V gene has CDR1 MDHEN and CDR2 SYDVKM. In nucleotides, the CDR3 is TGTGCCAGCAGTCAAAATAGGGTGCGCGAGCAGTACTTC. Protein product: CASSQNRVREQYF.

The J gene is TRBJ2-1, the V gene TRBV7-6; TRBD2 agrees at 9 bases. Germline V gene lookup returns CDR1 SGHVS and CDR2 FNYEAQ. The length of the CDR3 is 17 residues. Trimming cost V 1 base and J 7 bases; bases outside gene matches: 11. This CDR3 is CASSLGLLREGANEQFF. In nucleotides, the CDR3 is TGTGCCAGCAGCTTAGGGTTGCTGCGGGAGGGCGCAAATGAGCAGTTCTTC.

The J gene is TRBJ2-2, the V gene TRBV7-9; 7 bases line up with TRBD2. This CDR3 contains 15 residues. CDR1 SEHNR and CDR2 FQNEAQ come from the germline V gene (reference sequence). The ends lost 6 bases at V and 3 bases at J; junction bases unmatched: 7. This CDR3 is CASRPGLTHTGELFF. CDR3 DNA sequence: TGTGCCAGCAGGCCGGGACTAACTCACACCGGGGAGCTGTTTTTT.

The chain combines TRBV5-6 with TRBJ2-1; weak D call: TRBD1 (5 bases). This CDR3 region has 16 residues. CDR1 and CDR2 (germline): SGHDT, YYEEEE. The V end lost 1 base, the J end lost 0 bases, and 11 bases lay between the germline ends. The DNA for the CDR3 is TGTGCCAGCAGCTTGATTGCAGGGAACTCCTACAATGAGCAGTTCTTC. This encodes CASSLIAGNSYNEQFF. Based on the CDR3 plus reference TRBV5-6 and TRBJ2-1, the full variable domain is DAGVTQSPTHLIKTRGQQVTLRCSPKSGHDTVSWYQQALGQGPQFIFQYYEEEERQRGNFPDRFSGHQFPNYSSELNVNALLLGDSALYLCASSLIAGNSYNEQFFGPGTRLTVL.

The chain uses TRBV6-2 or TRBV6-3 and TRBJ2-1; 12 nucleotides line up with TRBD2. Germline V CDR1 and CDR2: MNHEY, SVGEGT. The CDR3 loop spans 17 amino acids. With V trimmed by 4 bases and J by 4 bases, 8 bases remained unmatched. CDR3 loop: CASSSSSGRVIYNEQFF. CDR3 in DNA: TGTGCCAGCAGTTCGTCTAGCGGGAGGGTGATATACAATGAGCAGTTCTTC.

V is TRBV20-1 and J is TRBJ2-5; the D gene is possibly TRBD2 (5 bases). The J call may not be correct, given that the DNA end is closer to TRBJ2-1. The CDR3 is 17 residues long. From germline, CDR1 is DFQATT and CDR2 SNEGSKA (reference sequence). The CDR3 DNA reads TGCAGTGCTAGAGTTAGCGCTAGACCTGGTACCAAAGAGACCCAGTTCTTC. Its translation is CSARVSARPGTKETQFF.

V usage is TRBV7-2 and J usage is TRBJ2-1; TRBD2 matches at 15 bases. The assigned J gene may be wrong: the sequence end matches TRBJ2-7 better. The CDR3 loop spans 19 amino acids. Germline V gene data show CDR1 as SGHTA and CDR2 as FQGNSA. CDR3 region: CASSQGLAGGYSSYNEQYF. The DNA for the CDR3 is TGTGCCAGCAGCCAGGGACTAGCGGGAGGATATAGCTCCTACAATGAGCAGTACTTC.

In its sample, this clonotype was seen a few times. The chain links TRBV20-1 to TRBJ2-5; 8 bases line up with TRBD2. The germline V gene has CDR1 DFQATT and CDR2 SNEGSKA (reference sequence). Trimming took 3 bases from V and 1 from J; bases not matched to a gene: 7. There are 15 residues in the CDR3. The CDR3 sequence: CSASPLTSGQETQYF. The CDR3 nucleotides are TGCAGTGCTAGCCCTCTTACTAGCGGCCAAGAGACCCAGTACTTC.